Following are 19 T cell receptor beta chains from one sample sequenced in a study of PD-L1 blockade in urothelial cancer. Profiling relied on immunoSEQ multiplex PCR, and the TCRdb table lists in-frame clones only, not all of them. The data show tens of thousands of clones, with 87% seen just once and approximately 7.1% held by the top ten. Sequencing used PBMCs, obtained around atezolizumab (anti-PD-L1) treatment. The source is a man aged 60 to 75 with urothelial cancer.

J is TRBJ2-5 and V is TRBV4-1; 9 bases agree with TRBD2. Per the germline V gene, CDR1 is MGHRA and CDR2 is YSYEKL. The junction had 8 bases not matched to a gene; V was cut back by 4 bases and J by 5 bases. The CDR3 has 15 residues. CDR3 amino acids: CASSPLGLAWETQYF. The CDR3 DNA is TGCGCCAGCAGCCCCCTGGGACTAGCATGGGAGACCCAGTACTTC.

Regarding this clone: In the same sample, other DNA sequences code for this CDR3. The chain links TRBV7-3 to TRBJ2-3; 7 bases match TRBD2. Germline V gives CDR1 SGHTA, CDR2 FQGTGA. CDR3 length: 14 residues. J gave up 7 bases and V 0 bases, and 4 bases lay outside the gene matches. CDR3 sequence: CASSLTGGRNTQYF. The CDR3 DNA reads as TGTGCCAGCAGCTTAACCGGGGGGAGAAATACGCAGTATTTT.

The V and J genes are TRBV5-6 and TRBJ2-3, with TRBD2 identical over 10 bases. Germline-derived CDR1 and CDR2 are SGHDT and YYEEEE. CDR3 size: 17 residues. V was clipped by 2 bases and J by 6 bases; unmatched bases: 12. This CDR3 is CASSLPASGGAVDTQYF. Written as DNA, the CDR3 is TGTGCCAGCAGCTTACCGGCCAGCGGGGGGGCGGTGGATACGCAGTATTTT. The complete variable domain, with remaining parts taken from reference TRBV5-6 and TRBJ2-3, reads DAGVTQSPTHLIKTRGQQVTLRCSPKSGHDTVSWYQQALGQGPQFIFQYYEEEERQRGNFPDRFSGHQFPNYSSELNVNALLLGDSALYLCASSLPASGGAVDTQYFGPGTRLTVL.

This clone turned up a few times. At one boundary the junction diverges from the germline segment, which might be a read error. V and J are TRBV5-4 and TRBJ1-6; TRBD1 matches 9 bases. Looked up from germline, CDR1 is SGHNT and CDR2 is YYREEE (reference sequence). This CDR3 spans 18 amino acids. In DNA form, the CDR3 reads TGCGCCAGCAGCCAAGATTTCCCTCTCACAGGGGGCGCACAGCCCCTCCACTTT. It yields the protein CASSQDFPLTGGAQPLHF.

The chain links TRBV6-6 to TRBJ2-7; TRBD1 matches at 8 bases. The CDR3 loop spans 15 amino acids. CDR1 and CDR2 from the germline V gene are MNHNY and SVGAGI (reference sequence). V lost 4 bases and J lost 3; bases outside the gene matches: 8. The CDR3 DNA follows: TGTGCCAGCAGTTCTGACAGGGGCTCCTTCTACGAGCAGTACTTC. It is translated as CASSSDRGSFYEQYF.

This clone has just a few counts. This sequence joins TRBV5-1 and TRBJ1-1; maybe TRBD1 (6 bases). Looked up from germline, CDR1 is SGHRS and CDR2 is YFSETQ. Between the trimmed V and J ends, which lost 4 bases and 4 bases, there was a span of 14 bases. The CDR3 is 14 residues long. The CDR3: CASSQTGDGTEAFF. Here the CDR3 DNA reads TGCGCCAGCAGCCAGACAGGAGATGGCACTGAAGCTTTCTTT.

V gene TRBV7-9 combines with J gene TRBJ1-4; 7 positions agree with TRBD1. This CDR3 region has 15 residues. Germline CDR1 is SEHNR and CDR2 is FQNEAQ (reference sequence). Trimming at V came to 5 bases and at J to 5 bases, leaving 8 bases not matched to a gene. CDR3 sequence reads: CASSPGGQFNEKLFF. Here the CDR3 DNA reads TGTGCCAGCAGCCCAGGGGGGCAGTTCAATGAAAAACTGTTTTTT.

Here the CDR3 DNA reads TGTGCTAGTGGCGGCTCCGTCACTAGCGGGATTTTCGAGCAGTACTTC. Protein sequence: CASGGSVTSGIFEQYF. The chain carries TRBV12-5 and TRBJ2-7; 10 bases are shared with TRBD2. The V gene's germline CDR1 is LGHNT and CDR2 FRNRAP. This CDR3 comprises 16 residues. With V trimmed by 6 bases and J by 6 bases, 14 bases remained unmatched.

This chain joins TRBV28 and TRBJ1-2, with 9 bases aligning to TRBD1. Unmatched junction bases numbered 7, after V lost 3 bases and J lost 8 bases. Germline V gene lookup returns CDR1 MDHEN and CDR2 SYDVKM. The CDR3 totals 14 residues. CDR3 loop: CASSLGQGWRGYTF. The DNA of the CDR3 is TGTGCCAGCAGTTTGGGACAGGGTTGGAGGGGCTACACCTTC.

This clone was counted a few times. The chain joins TRBV2 to TRBJ1-6, with 10 nucleotides matching TRBD1. Germline CDR1 SNHLY, CDR2 FYNNEI. The CDR3 runs to 15 residues. The J segment lost 7 bases and the V segment lost 5 bases, leaving 5 bases of the junction unmatched. CDR3 amino acids: CASSKTDRGNSPLHF. The DNA for the CDR3 is TGTGCCAGCAGTAAGACGGACAGGGGGAATTCACCCCTCCACTTT. Supplemented by reference TRBV2 and TRBJ1-6, the full variable domain reads EPEVTQTPSHQVTQMGQEVILRCVPISNHLYFYWYRQILGQKVEFLVSFYNNEISEKSEIFDDQFSVERPDGSNFTLKIRSTKLEDSAMYFCASSKTDRGNSPLHFGNGTRLTVT.

This chain connects TRBV5-6 to TRBJ1-4; D perhaps matches TRBD1 (6 bases). V was shortened by 2 bases and J by 0 bases, with 14 bases between the two germline ends. CDR1 and CDR2 from the germline V gene are SGHDT and YYEEEE. The CDR3 covers 17 residues. DNA of the CDR3: TGTGCCAGCAGCTTACAGGGTTCCCTCGCAACTAATGAAAAACTGTTTTTT. This sequence encodes CASSLQGSLATNEKLFF.

This clone came up once. The gene calls are TRBV4-1 and TRBJ2-1; 13 bases agree with TRBD2. V trimming: 2 bases; J trimming: 9 bases; junction bases outside the gene matches: 4. In germline, CDR1 is MGHRA, CDR2 YSYEKL. CDR3 length: 15 residues. The DNA of the CDR3 is TGCGCCAGCAGCCAAACTAGCGGGGGGGCAGTTGAGCAGTTCTTC. As protein: CASSQTSGGAVEQFF.

This clone was detected once. The rearrangement joins TRBV9 to TRBJ2-5; TRBD2 matches 11 bases. The CDR3 has 17 residues. The trim removed 4 bases at V and 4 bases at J, leaving 12 bases unmatched. The germline gives CDR1 SGDLS, CDR2 YYNGEE. The CDR3 coding sequence is TGTGCCAGCAGCCCAATTAGTCTAGCGGGGGGACGAGAGACCCAGTACTTC. Protein: CASSPISLAGGRETQYF.

This clone occurred once. The rearrangement uses TRBV29-1 and TRBJ2-5; D unclear. There are 13 residues in the CDR3. Germline assignment: CDR1 SQVTM and CDR2 ANQGSEA. V lost 7 bases and J 1 base, leaving 13 bases between the germline ends. CDR3 bases: TGCAGCGCGCCCGTGGCCCCCCAAGAGACCCAGTACTTC. Translated: CSAPVAPQETQYF.

The rearrangement uses TRBV5-1 and TRBJ2-1; 9 nucleotides line up with TRBD1. V shed 7 bases and J 1 base; nucleotides not matched to a gene: 6. The CDR3 is made up of 15 amino acids. The germline V gene encodes CDR1 SGHRS and CDR2 YFSETQ. The CDR3 bases are TGCGCCAGCCAACCGGGACAGGGATCCTACAATGAGCAGTTCTTC. It is translated as CASQPGQGSYNEQFF.

The chain has TRBV6-5 and TRBJ2-7; 8 bases line up with TRBD1. CDR1 is MNHEY and CDR2 is SVGAGI in the germline V gene. The CDR3 is 15 amino acids. J was trimmed by 5 bases and V by 5 bases; bases with no gene match: 11. The CDR3 here is CASSPAGTGAHEQYF. The CDR3 coding sequence is TGTGCCAGCAGTCCCGCCGGGACAGGTGCCCACGAGCAGTACTTC.

J is TRBJ2-1 and V is TRBV5-4; 7 bases map to TRBD2. This CDR3 contains 15 residues. Unmatched junction bases numbered 3, after V lost 0 bases and J lost 3 bases. Per the germline V gene, CDR1 is SGHNT and CDR2 is YYREEE (reference sequence). The CDR3 sequence is CASSLGSGNYNEQFF. The CDR3 DNA sequence: TGTGCCAGCAGCTTGGGAAGCGGGAACTACAATGAGCAGTTCTTC.

V is TRBV6-5 and J is TRBJ1-2; 8 positions agree with TRBD1. Germline CDR1 MNHEY, CDR2 SVGAGI. This CDR3 spans 13 amino acids. The V and J ends lost 6 bases and 0 bases, in that order; junction bases with no gene match: 0. The CDR3 is CASRDRANYGYTF. Written as DNA, the CDR3 is TGTGCCAGCAGGGACAGGGCTAACTATGGCTACACCTTC.

This chain links TRBV30 with TRBJ2-2; D may be TRBD1 (6 bases). V was trimmed by 4 bases and J by 6 bases, leaving 12 bases between them. Per the germline V gene, CDR1 is GTSNPN and CDR2 is SVGIG (reference sequence). This CDR3 spans 13 amino acids. The CDR3 bases are TGTGCCTGGACGGACAGCTCATCCGGGGAGCTGTTTTTT. Encoded protein: CAWTDSSSGELFF.